These 2 T cell receptor beta chains share one sample of origin, sequenced in a study of T cell repertoires in cytomegalovirus infection. TCRdb used MiXCR to reprocess the reads, holding one entry per CDR3 protein. The sample records roughly 990,000 distinct CDR3 sequences, 30% to 40% being singletons. For these TCRs, the target antigens are not known. Material: cultured CD8+ T cells from PBMCs, obtained from culture after CMV antigen stimulation. The receptors here all came from a human donor in good health (CMV status not recorded). Some clones in this sample may be carry-over from other donors' samples.

This clonotype was detected ten times or more. CDR3 coding DNA: TGTGCCAGCAGCCTAGGGACAGGGAGAAATGAAGCTTTCTTT. Its protein product is CASSLGTGRNEAFF. The rearrangement links TRBV7-2 to TRBJ1-1; 9 bases map to TRBD1. V was clipped by 5 bases and J by 7 bases; unmatched bases: 8. CDR3 size: 14 residues. In germline, CDR1 is SGHTA, CDR2 FQGNSA.

The CDR3 spells CASSYGAGTYNEQFF. Here the CDR3 DNA reads TGTGCCAGCAGTTACGGGGCGGGAACATACAATGAGCAGTTCTTC. The V and J genes are TRBV6-5 and TRBJ2-1, with D perhaps matching TRBD2 (6 bases). The CDR3 has 15 amino acids. V lost 2 bases, J lost 4 bases, and 12 bases lay in between. Per the germline V gene, CDR1 is MNHEY and CDR2 is SVGAGI.